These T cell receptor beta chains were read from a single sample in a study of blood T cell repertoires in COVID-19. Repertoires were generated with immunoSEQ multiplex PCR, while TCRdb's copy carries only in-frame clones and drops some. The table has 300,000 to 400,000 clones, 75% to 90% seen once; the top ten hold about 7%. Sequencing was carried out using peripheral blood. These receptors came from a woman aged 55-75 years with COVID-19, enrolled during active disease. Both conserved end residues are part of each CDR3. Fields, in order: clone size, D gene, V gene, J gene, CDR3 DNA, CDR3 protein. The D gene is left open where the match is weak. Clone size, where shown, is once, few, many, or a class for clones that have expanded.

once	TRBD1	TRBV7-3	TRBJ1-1	TGTGCCAGCAGCCTGACAGGGGGGGACACTGAAGCTTTCTTT	CASSLTGGDTEAFF
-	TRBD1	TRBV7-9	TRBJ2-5	TGTGCCAGCAGCTCGACAGGGGGCTGGGGGGGAGAGACCCAGTACTTC	CASSSTGGWGGETQYF
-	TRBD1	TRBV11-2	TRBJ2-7	TGTGCCAGCAGCAAACGCTTGACCGGGACAGGGGGCCCTTACGAGCAGTACTTC	CASSKRLTGTGGPYEQYF
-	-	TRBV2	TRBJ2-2	TGTGCCAGCAGTGAGCAGGGAACAAACACCGGGGAGCTGTTTTTT	CASSEQGTNTGELFF
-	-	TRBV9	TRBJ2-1	TGTGCCAGCAGCGCCCCCGTGGACGGGGGGCCGTACAATGAGCAGTTCTTC	CASSAPVDGGPYNEQFF
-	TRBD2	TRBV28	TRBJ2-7	TGTGCCAGCACCCCCCGACTAGCGGCGGTCTACGAGCAGTACTTC	CASTPRLAAVYEQYF
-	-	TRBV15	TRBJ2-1	TGTGCCACCAGCTTCCAAGTGTCCTACCCAGGGAATGAGCAGTTCTTC	CATSFQVSYPGNEQFF
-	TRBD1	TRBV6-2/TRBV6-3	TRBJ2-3	TGTGCCAGCAGTCCGACGGACAGGGCGATCACAAACACAGATACGCAGTATTTT	CASSPTDRAITNTDTQYF
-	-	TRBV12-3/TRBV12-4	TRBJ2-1	TGTGCCAGCAGTTTGGGGGGTGAGCAGTTCTTC	CASSLGGEQFF
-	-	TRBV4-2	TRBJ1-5	TGTGCCAGCAGCCAAGAAGGCGGGGGGGATCAGCCCCAGCATTTT	CASSQEGGGDQPQHF
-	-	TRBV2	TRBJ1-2	TGTGCCAGCAGTGAACGAGAGACAGGCTACTATGGCTACACCTTC	CASSERETGYYGYTF
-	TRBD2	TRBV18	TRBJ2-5	TGTGCCAGCTCACCAGACGGGGGGGCGGAGACCCAGTACTTC	CASSPDGGAETQYF
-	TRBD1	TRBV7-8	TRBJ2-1	TGTGCCAGCAGCTTAAGGGACAGCATCGTCGTTGAGCAGTTCTTC	CASSLRDSIVVEQFF
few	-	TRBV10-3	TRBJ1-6	TGTGCCATCAGTGAGAGGCAGGGTGGATATAATTCACCCCTCCACTTT	CAISERQGGYNSPLHF